This TCR beta chain was profiled in a study of CD8 T cells in ankylosing spondylitis. TCRdb re-called the 5' RACE reads with MiXCR, one entry per CDR3 protein. The data contain 350,000 to 550,000 distinct CDR3 sequences, about 25% of them singletons. The CDR3 runs 14 residues. Germline V lookup: CDR1 DFQATT, CDR2 SNEGSKA (reference sequence). V dropped 4 bases and J dropped 10; count of bases not matched to a gene: 14. About this clonotype itself: Its antigen is unknown.

Study observations and caveats: Some motif variants were previously reported in reactive arthritis synovial fluid and blood. Several highly homologous variants made up a TCR beta motif, and this motif appeared characteristic of ankylosing spondylitis blood.

Sequencing was done on a sample of blood, either unsorted or a sorted T cell fraction (not recorded which). This sequence originates from a male donor with ankylosing spondylitis. The chain recombines TRBV20-1 with TRBJ2-5; 8 nucleotides agree with TRBD1. CDR3 DNA sequence: TGCAGTGCTAACTGGGGGCAGGGGGCTGGGGACCAGTACTTC. Translated: CSANWGQGAGDQYF.